This T cell receptor (beta chain) was found in a study of cytomegalovirus exposure and HLA in healthy donors. PCR was performed using 60 Vbeta and 13 Jbeta primers. TCRdb's table, derived via immunoSEQ multiplex PCR, lists solely in-frame clones and lacks some. The listing records 90,000 to 120,000 clones. The V end was cut by 2 bases, the J end by 1 base, with 9 bases between. This CDR3 has 15 residues. CDR1 and CDR2 (germline): SNHLY, FYNNEI. The sequence was collected from a middle-aged man in good health and CMV-seronegative. This chain links TRBV2 with TRBJ2-1, with no clear D. Sequencing used PBMCs. CDR3 loop: CASSEYSESYNEQFF. The CDR3 coding sequence is TGTGCCAGCAGTGAATACTCTGAATCCTACAATGAGCAGTTCTTC.